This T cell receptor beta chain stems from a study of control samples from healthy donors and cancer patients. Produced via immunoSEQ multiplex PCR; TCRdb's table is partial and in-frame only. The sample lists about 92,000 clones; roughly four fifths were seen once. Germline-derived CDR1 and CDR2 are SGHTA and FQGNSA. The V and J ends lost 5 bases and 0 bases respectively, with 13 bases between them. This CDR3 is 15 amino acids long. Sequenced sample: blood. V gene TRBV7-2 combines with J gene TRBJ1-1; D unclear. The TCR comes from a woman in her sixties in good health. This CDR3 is CASSPPVGLNTEAFF. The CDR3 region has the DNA TGTGCCAGCAGCCCGCCTGTGGGATTGAACACTGAAGCTTTCTTT.